This T cell receptor (beta chain) was profiled in a study of blood T cell repertoires in COVID-19. Study information: Samples taken during acute and convalescent COVID-19 were collected in the United States, Italy and Spain. Nucleic acid was either cDNA or gDNA, and it came from T cells, B-cell-depleted T cells, or PBMCs.

V lost 0 bases, J lost 5 bases, and 7 bases stayed unmatched. This CDR3 contains 16 residues. From germline, CDR1 is MGHRA and CDR2 YSYEKL. In the original processing: For nucleated cells, counts were estimated from reference gene primer amplification. Produced via immunoSEQ multiplex PCR; TCRdb's table is partial and in-frame only. The V and J calls and clone size were taken over from that table, and D and trimming were inferred from the DNA. Of about 210,000 clones listed, about 83% are singletons. Sequencing used peripheral blood. This TCR was recovered from a woman aged 45-65 years with active or convalescent COVID-19. J is TRBJ2-5 and V is TRBV4-1, with TRBD2 matching over 9 bases. CDR3 sequence (DNA): TGCGCCAGCAGCCAAGATCAGCGGGGGGAACTTGAGACCCAGTACTTC. It specifies CASSQDQRGELETQYF.